This T cell receptor beta chain came from a study of blood T cell repertoires in COVID-19. The overall study: Spain, Italy and the United States supplied samples that represented acute and convalescent COVID-19.

Libraries were prepared by immunoSEQ multiplex PCR; TCRdb keeps only in-frame clonotypes and omits some of them. The table includes about 150,000 clones, about 89% detected once. This CDR3 is built from 14 residues. V was clipped by 0 bases and J by 14 bases, with 14 bases between them. Germline CDR1 MGHRA, CDR2 YSYEKL. This clone showed up just a few times. The rearrangement uses TRBV4-1 and TRBJ1-6; the D is unclear. What was sequenced was peripheral blood. This sequence originates from a man aged 50-59 years who had recovered from COVID-19. CDR3 loop: CASSQDAGFGALHF. In DNA, the CDR3 is TGCGCCAGCAGCCAAGATGCGGGGTTTGGGGCCCTCCACTTT.